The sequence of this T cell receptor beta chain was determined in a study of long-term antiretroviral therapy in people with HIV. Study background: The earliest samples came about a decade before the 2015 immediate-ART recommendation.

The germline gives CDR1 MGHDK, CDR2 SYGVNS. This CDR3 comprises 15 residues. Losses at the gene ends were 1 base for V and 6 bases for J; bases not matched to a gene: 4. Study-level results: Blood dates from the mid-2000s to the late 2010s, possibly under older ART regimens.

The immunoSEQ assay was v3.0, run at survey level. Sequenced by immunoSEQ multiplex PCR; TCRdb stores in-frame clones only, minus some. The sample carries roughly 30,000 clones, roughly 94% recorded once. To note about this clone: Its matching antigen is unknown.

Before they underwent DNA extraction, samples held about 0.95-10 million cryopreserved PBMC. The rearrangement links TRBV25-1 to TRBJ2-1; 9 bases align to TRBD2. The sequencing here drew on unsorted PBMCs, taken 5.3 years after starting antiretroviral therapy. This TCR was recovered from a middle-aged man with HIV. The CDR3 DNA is TGTGCCAGCAGTGAATGGAGCGGGGGGATCAATGAGCAGTTCTTC. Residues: CASSEWSGGINEQFF.